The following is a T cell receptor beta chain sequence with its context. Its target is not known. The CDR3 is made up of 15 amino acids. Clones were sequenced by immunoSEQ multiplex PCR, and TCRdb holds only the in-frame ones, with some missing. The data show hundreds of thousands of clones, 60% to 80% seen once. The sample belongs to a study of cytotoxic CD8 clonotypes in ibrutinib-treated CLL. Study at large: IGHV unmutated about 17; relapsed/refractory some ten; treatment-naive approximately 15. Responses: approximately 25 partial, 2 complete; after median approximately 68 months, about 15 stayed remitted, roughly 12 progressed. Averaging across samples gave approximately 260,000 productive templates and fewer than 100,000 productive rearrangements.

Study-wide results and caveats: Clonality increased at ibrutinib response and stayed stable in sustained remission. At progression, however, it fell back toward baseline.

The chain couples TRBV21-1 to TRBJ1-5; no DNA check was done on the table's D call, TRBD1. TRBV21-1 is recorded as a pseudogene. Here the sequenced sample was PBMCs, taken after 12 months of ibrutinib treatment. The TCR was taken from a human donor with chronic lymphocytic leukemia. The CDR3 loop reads CASSFRDRGNQPQHF. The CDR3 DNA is TGTGCCAGCAGCTTCCGGGACAGGGGCAATCAGCCCCAGCATTTT.